Reported below is one T cell receptor beta chain. The antigen remains unidentified. J gave up 2 bases and V 1 base, and 5 bases lay outside the gene matches. Germline V gene lookup returns CDR1 LNHDA and CDR2 SQIVND (reference sequence). The CDR3 runs to 15 residues. This sample is part of a study of CD8 T cell repertoires and HIV-1 epitope variants. Study overall: Separate wells received one of Twenty-five Gag or Nef variant peptides. Epitopes were three Gag families plus Nef HW9 and YT9. A roughly 9-day culture received IL-2, IL-7 and IL-15 on days 3 and 7.

Study results and limitations: Beta chains alone show antigen proliferation, not cytokine profile or function.

Profiled with immunoSEQ multiplex PCR; TCRdb holds only in-frame clones, not every one. The sample consists of some 6,000 clones, about 70% of them appearing once. The chain links TRBV19 to TRBJ2-7, with TRBD1 identical over 7 bases. The receptor's source is a male donor with HIV. The sequenced sample was cultured CD8+ T cells derived from PBMCs. The CDR3 DNA follows: TGTGCCAGTAGTATAGGACTTGGGACAGCCTACGAGCAGTACTTC. This sequence encodes CASSIGLGTAYEQYF.